A selection of T cell receptor beta chains follows, all from one sample in a study of shared clonotypes between healthy human individuals. Profiled with immunoSEQ multiplex PCR; TCRdb holds only in-frame clones, not every one. The top ten hold approximately 13% of the sample, which has about half a million clones, roughly 78% seen once. The specimen sequenced was PBMCs. The receptor source for this set is a woman between 35 and 50 years old in good health. Some clones in this sample may be carry-over from other donors' samples. CDR3s include the opening cysteine and the closing phenylalanine or tryptophan. D genes are given only for firm matches.

d_call,j_call,v_call,cdr3_nt,cdr3_aa
NA,TRBJ2-3,TRBV11-3,TGTGCCAGCAGCTCTTGGACCTTAACCACAGATACGCAGTATTTT,CASSSWTLTTDTQYF
NA,TRBJ2-1,TRBV4-1,TGCGCCAGCAGCCAAGAACGGGGGAGGAGCTCCAATGAGCAGTTCTTC,CASSQERGRSSNEQFF
TRBD2,TRBJ2-1,TRBV14,TGTGCCAGCAGCCCCCGAGCGGGAGGGCTCTACAATGAGCAGTTCTTC,CASSPRAGGLYNEQFF
NA,TRBJ2-3,TRBV5-1,TGCGCCAGCAGCGAGACGGGGGCAATAGCAGATACGCAGTATTTT,CASSETGAIADTQYF
NA,TRBJ1-2,TRBV30,TGTGCCTCCAAATCCAAGCGGACCCTCTATGGCTACACCTTC,CASKSKRTLYGYTF
TRBD1,TRBJ2-7,TRBV19,TGTGCCAGTAGTATAGGCGTCGGGACAGGGTCCTACGAGCAGTACTTC,CASSIGVGTGSYEQYF
NA,TRBJ1-4,TRBV2,TGTGCCAGCAGTGAATCCATGGACACTGTAGGGTTTTTT,CASSESMDTVGFF
NA,TRBJ1-3,TRBV18,TGTGCCAGCTCACCACCTCTAGGAAATGGAAACACCATATATTTT,CASSPPLGNGNTIYF
NA,TRBJ1-2,TRBV10-3,TGTGCCATCAATCAGGGACTTAACTATGGCTACACCTTC,CAINQGLNYGYTF
TRBD2,TRBJ2-1,TRBV5-5,TGTGCCAGCAGCTCACTAGCGGGAAATGCATACAATGAGCAGTTCTTC,CASSSLAGNAYNEQFF
NA,TRBJ2-7,TRBV25-1,TGTGCCAGCAGTGAATACGGGGGATCCTACGAGCAGTACTTC,CASSEYGGSYEQYF
NA,TRBJ2-2,TRBV10-2,TGCGCCAGCAGTACGGGGAACACCGGGGAGCTGTTTTTT,CASSTGNTGELFF